These T cell receptor beta chains were read from a single sample in a study of OX40 agonist ivuxolimab in advanced cancers. The assay was immunoSEQ multiplex PCR, and TCRdb's table has in-frame clones only and misses some. The data hold fewer than 18,000 clones, with about three quarters observed a single time. Sequenced here: CD4+ or CD8+ T cells sorted from blood, sampled in a trial of the OX40 agonist ivuxolimab. All receptors come from an adult with an advanced solid tumor such as melanoma, head and neck, liver or kidney cancer. Both conserved end residues are part of each CDR3. The order of the fields is J gene, V gene, D gene, CDR3 length, clone size, CDR3 DNA, CDR3 protein. D genes are given only for firm matches. Size values are once, few and many counts, or a class for expanded clones, and some rows have none.

>TRBJ2-7|TRBV28|.|13|.
TGTGCCAGCGGGGAGGGGGGAGTATACGAGCAGTACTTC
CASGEGGVYEQYF
>TRBJ2-7|TRBV28|TRBD1|16|.
TGTGCCAGCAGCCCCAACCCGGGACAGGGGGCGCGGGAGCAGTACTTC
CASSPNPGQGAREQYF
>TRBJ2-7|TRBV29-1|.|12|.
TGCAGCTTCCGGGACACACTTTACGAGCAGTACTTC
CSFRDTLYEQYF
>TRBJ1-2|TRBV27|TRBD1|15|once
TGTGCCAGCAGTAGTGGGACAGGGATCGGGTATGGCTACACCTTC
CASSSGTGIGYGYTF
>TRBJ1-4|TRBV5-4|.|13|.
TGTGCCAGCAGGGACAGTGGGGATGAAAAACTGTTTTTT
CASRDSGDEKLFF
>TRBJ1-1|TRBV7-9|TRBD1|13|.
TGTGCCAGCAGCGGGACAGCGGCCCAGGAAGCTTTCTTT
CASSGTAAQEAFF
>TRBJ1-5|TRBV28|.|15|many
TGTGCCAGCAGACCGGACCTGGGAGGGAGTCAGCCCCAGCATTTT
CASRPDLGGSQPQHF
>TRBJ2-3|TRBV7-3|.|15|few
TGTGCCAGCAGCTTACTGGCGAGCTTAACAGATACGCAGTATTTT
CASSLLASLTDTQYF
>TRBJ1-2|TRBV6-1|.|19|.
TGTGCCAGCAGTGAAGCGGAGTGGCAGCGAGTTGGCCCAAACTATGGCTACACCTTC
CASSEAEWQRVGPNYGYTF
>TRBJ2-7|TRBV29-1|.|12|.
TGCAGCGCTGTGGGGGAGTCCTACGAGCAGTACTTC
CSAVGESYEQYF
>TRBJ1-1|TRBV5-6|.|13|.
TGTGCCAGCAGCCTGGTGGGGCAAACTGAAGCTTTCTTT
CASSLVGQTEAFF
>TRBJ2-1|TRBV19|TRBD2|16|once
TGTGCCAGTAGTATCTCTGCGGGAGGCTTTCCGAATGAGCAGTTCTTC
CASSISAGGFPNEQFF
>TRBJ2-7|TRBV11-2|.|13|.
TGTGCCAGCAGCTTAGCCGGATCCTACGAGCAGTACTTC
CASSLAGSYEQYF
>TRBJ2-3|TRBV28|.|14|.
TGTGCCAGCAGTTCAACGGACCGCCGAGATACGCAGTATTTT
CASSSTDRRDTQYF
>TRBJ2-1|TRBV29-1|.|12|.
TGCAGCGTTGGCCTCCTAAACAATGAGCAGTTCTTC
CSVGLLNNEQFF
>TRBJ2-2|TRBV10-3|.|14|few
TGTGCCATCAGTGACGAGGGGGAGGCCGGGGAGCTGTTTTTT
CAISDEGEAGELFF
>TRBJ2-7|TRBV30|TRBD1|14|few
TGTGCCTGGAGCCCGGGACAGTCATCCTACGAGCAGTACTTC
CAWSPGQSSYEQYF
>TRBJ2-1|TRBV6-1|.|13|.
TGTGCCAGCAGCCCAGGGACTGTGGATGAGCAGTTCTTC
CASSPGTVDEQFF
>TRBJ2-7|TRBV7-8|.|15|.
TGTGCCAGCAGCTCAACCCGTGCCCCGACCTACGAGCAGTACTTC
CASSSTRAPTYEQYF
>TRBJ2-7|TRBV6-1|.|14|.
TGTGCCAGCATCACCGAGACTAGCTCCTACGAGCAGTACTTC
CASITETSSYEQYF
>TRBJ1-1|TRBV7-9|TRBD1|13|.
TGTGCCAGCAGCGGACAGGGATCCACTGAAGCTTTCTTT
CASSGQGSTEAFF
>TRBJ2-7|TRBV7-9|TRBD1|16|.
TGTGCCAGCAGCGGTCGGGACAGGACCCTCTCCTACGAGCAGTACTTC
CASSGRDRTLSYEQYF
>TRBJ2-7|TRBV28|.|16|.
TGTGCCAGCAGTTTCCCCACGGCCAGGATGAAATACGAGCAGTACTTC
CASSFPTARMKYEQYF
>TRBJ2-3|TRBV6-5|.|14|.
TGTGCCAGCAGTTACTCGATTTCGGCAGATACGCAGTATTTT
CASSYSISADTQYF
>TRBJ2-1|TRBV5-1|.|14|.
TGCGCCAGCACCCTAACTGGGACTTTCAATGAGCAGTTCTTC
CASTLTGTFNEQFF
>TRBJ1-5|TRBV19|TRBD1|13|few
TGTGCCGCCGCGACAGGGTTGAGCCAGCCCCAGCATTTT
CAAATGLSQPQHF
>TRBJ2-1|TRBV7-9|.|15|.
TGTGCCAGCAGCTTCATCGGACAGATGTACAATGAGCAGTTCTTC
CASSFIGQMYNEQFF
>TRBJ2-1|TRBV5-1|.|15|.
TGCGCCAGCAGCTTGGCAGGGGGGACCAACAATGAGCAGTTCTTC
CASSLAGGTNNEQFF
>TRBJ1-2|TRBV5-1|.|17|.
TGCGCCAGCAGCTTGAAAGCACAGGACCCTCCCTACTATGGCTACACCTTC
CASSLKAQDPPYYGYTF
>TRBJ2-3|TRBV27|TRBD2|16|once
TGTGCCAGCAGTTTGCCGGGACTAGCGGGCACAGATACGCAGTATTTT
CASSLPGLAGTDTQYF
>TRBJ1-2|TRBV5-1|.|12|once
TGCGCCAGCAGCTTGGCAGGGGATGGCTACACCTTC
CASSLAGDGYTF
>TRBJ2-3|TRBV2|.|16|.
TGTGCCAGCAGGGGTCCACAGGGACGGTCCACAGATACGCAGTATTTT
CASRGPQGRSTDTQYF
>TRBJ2-1|TRBV10-2|.|11|.
TGCGCCAGCAGTGAGTCGGGTGAGCAGTTCTTC
CASSESGEQFF
>TRBJ1-2|TRBV6-5|.|13|.
TGTGCCAGCAGTTACTCTGGGGTACGTGGCTACACCTTC
CASSYSGVRGYTF
>TRBJ1-2|TRBV19|.|14|.
TGTGCCAGTACCCCGCTGGGACCGAGCTATGGCTACACCTTC
CASTPLGPSYGYTF
>TRBJ1-4|TRBV7-9|.|14|.
TGTGCCAGCAGCTTAGTGGGGCTTAATGAAAAACTGTTTTTT
CASSLVGLNEKLFF
>TRBJ2-5|TRBV6-1|TRBD2|17|.
TGTGCCAGCAGTGTAAGACCGGGACTAGCGGTAGAAGAGACCCAGTACTTC
CASSVRPGLAVEETQYF
>TRBJ1-4|TRBV5-1|.|16|.
TGCGCCAGCAGCTTGGGATTCCAGAAAGATAATGAAAAACTGTTTTTT
CASSLGFQKDNEKLFF
>TRBJ2-1|TRBV4-2|.|16|.
TGTGCCAGCAGCCAAGGGGTAACACCACCTTACAATGAGCAGTTCTTC
CASSQGVTPPYNEQFF
>TRBJ2-1|TRBV27|TRBD2|16|.
TGTGCCAGCAGTACAACGAGCGGGACGGCTTACAATGAGCAGTTCTTC
CASSTTSGTAYNEQFF
>TRBJ2-3|TRBV5-4|TRBD2|16|.
TGTGCCAGCAGCTTCCAAGCGGGAGGGCCCCCAGATACGCAGTATTTT
CASSFQAGGPPDTQYF
>TRBJ2-3|TRBV27|.|15|.
TGTGCCAGCAGTTCCAACTTCCCTAGCACAGATACGCAGTATTTT
CASSSNFPSTDTQYF
>TRBJ1-1|TRBV5-1|TRBD1|13|.
TGCGCCAGCAGCGGCGACAGGGACACTGAAGCTTTCTTT
CASSGDRDTEAFF
>TRBJ1-2|TRBV4-1|TRBD1|15|.
TGCGCCAGCAGCCAAGCCCCGGGACAGGGGAATGGCTACACCTTC
CASSQAPGQGNGYTF
>TRBJ2-3|TRBV5-5|TRBD2|15|once
TGTGCCAGCAGCTTGACTAGCGGGCAAACGGATACGCAGTATTTT
CASSLTSGQTDTQYF
>TRBJ2-3|TRBV29-1|.|14|many
TGCAGCGTGAACACCCCGGGGGGCACAGATACGCAGTATTTT
CSVNTPGGTDTQYF